The entry below describes one TCR beta chain. Its specificity is not known. The CDR3 has 12 residues. Trimming removed 3 bases at V and 16 bases at J, with 16 bases between. The protocol was immunoSEQ multiplex PCR, while the TCRdb copy is restricted to in-frame clones and leaves out a portion. The top ten hold approximately 0.5% of the sample, which has about 73,000 clones, around 89% seen once. This record comes from a study of OX40 agonist ivuxolimab in advanced cancers. Whole-study results and caveats: Expanded peripheral T cells had an undetermined antigen specificity.

The sequence came from an adult with an advanced solid tumor such as melanoma, head and neck, liver or kidney cancer. The input for sequencing was CD4+ or CD8+ T cells sorted from blood, taken in a trial of the OX40 agonist ivuxolimab. The J gene is TRBJ2-1, the V gene TRBV23-1; D unclear. TRBV23-1 is identified as an open reading frame with a role that is uncertain. This CDR3 is CASSHIDTFCFF. For the CDR3, the DNA is TGCGCCAGCAGTCATATTGACACGTTCTGCTTCTTC.